The text below deals with one TCR beta chain. The sample is drawn from a study of CD8 T cells in Susac syndrome. The study sequenced TCR beta in blood CD8+ and CD4+ T cells. Included as multiple sclerosis controls were treatment-naive patients who had stable or active relapsing-remitting disease. Random hexamers primed reverse transcription of about 0.5 to 1 ug RNA. The TCR beta CDR3 was amplified by immunoSEQ multiplex PCR across 54 Vbeta, 13 Jbeta. TCRdb fed the immunoSEQ multiplex PCR reads into MiXCR, producing one record per CDR3 protein. The data show about 200,000 distinct CDR3 sequences, 90% to 95% seen once. This sequence was found in a human donor with multiple sclerosis. Sequencing was carried out using CD8+ T cells from PBMCs.

In DNA form, the CDR3 reads TGTGCCAGCAGTTCTGGGGTAGGGCTTGAAAAACTGTTTTTT. It specifies CASSSGVGLEKLFF. The gene calls are TRBV6-6 and TRBJ1-4; D not certain. Between the trimmed V and J ends, which lost 4 bases and 7 bases, there was a span of 13 bases. This CDR3 region has 14 residues. CDR1 is MNHNY, CDR2 SVGAGI, per germline (reference sequence).